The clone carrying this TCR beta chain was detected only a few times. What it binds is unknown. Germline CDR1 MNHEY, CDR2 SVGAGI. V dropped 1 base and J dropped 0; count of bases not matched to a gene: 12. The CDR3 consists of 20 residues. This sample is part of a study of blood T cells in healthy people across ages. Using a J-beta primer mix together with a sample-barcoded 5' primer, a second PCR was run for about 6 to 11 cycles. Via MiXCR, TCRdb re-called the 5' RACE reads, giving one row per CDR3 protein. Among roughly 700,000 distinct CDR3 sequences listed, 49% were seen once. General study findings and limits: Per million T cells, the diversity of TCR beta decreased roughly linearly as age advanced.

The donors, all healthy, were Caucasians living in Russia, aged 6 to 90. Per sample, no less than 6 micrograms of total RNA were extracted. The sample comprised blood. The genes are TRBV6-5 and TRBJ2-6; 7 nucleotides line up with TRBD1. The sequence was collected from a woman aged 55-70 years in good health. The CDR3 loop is CASSYWLTGTAYSGANVLTF. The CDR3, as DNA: TGTGCCAGCAGTTACTGGCTTACCGGGACAGCTTACTCTGGGGCCAACGTCCTGACTTTC.